This is a list of T cell receptor beta chains from one sample in a study of Ad26.COV2.S vaccination and SARS-CoV-2 variants. Sequencing was performed with immunoSEQ multiplex PCR; in TCRdb, only in-frame clones are kept and a portion is missing. The sample lists about 350,000 clones; 80% to 90% were seen once. The sequencing used peripheral blood, collected in a trial of Ad26.COV2.S vaccine versus placebo. These receptors originate from a person between 18 and 59 years old who received the Ad26.COV2.S COVID-19 vaccine or a placebo. Each CDR3 is given with its conserved first and last residue. D genes are given only for firm matches. Part of the rows lack a size; the others show once, few, many or a class for expanded clones.

>TRBJ2-3|-|TRBV7-2|-
TGTGCCAGCAGCCCCAGCACAGATACGCAGTATTTT
CASSPSTDTQYF
>TRBJ2-1|-|TRBV7-3|-
TGTGCCAGCAGCTTAAGCCTGTACAATGAGCAGTTCTTC
CASSLSLYNEQFF
>TRBJ1-1|-|TRBV19|-
TGTGCCAGTAGTTGGGCCCCGGAGAACACTGAAGCTTTCTTT
CASSWAPENTEAFF
>TRBJ2-7|-|TRBV27|TRBD2
TGTGCCACTAAGATCCCTTCTGCGGGAGGGATGAACGAGCAGTACTTC
CATKIPSAGGMNEQYF
>TRBJ2-7|-|TRBV4-1|-
TGCGCCAGCAGCCAAGGGGGGTTGGGGGGCTACGAGCAGTACTTC
CASSQGGLGGYEQYF
>TRBJ1-2|-|TRBV7-2|-
TGTGCCAGCAGCTTATTACGAGATGGCTACACCTTC
CASSLLRDGYTF
>TRBJ2-5|-|TRBV6-6|TRBD2
TGTGCCAGCAGTTACGGCGGGGGGGCCCAAGAGACCCAGTACTTC
CASSYGGGAQETQYF
>TRBJ1-6|-|TRBV5-1|-
TGCGCCAGCAGCTTGGACGGGTCACCCCTCCACTTT
CASSLDGSPLHF
>TRBJ2-7|-|TRBV7-9|-
TGTGCCAGCAGCCAAAGTTCGGGACTCCCTTACGAGCAGTACTTC
CASSQSSGLPYEQYF
>TRBJ2-6|-|TRBV14|-
TGTGCCAGCAGCCTCTCTGGGGCCAACGTCCTGACTTTC
CASSLSGANVLTF
>TRBJ2-7|-|TRBV10-2|-
TGCGCCAGCAGTCCAGGGGCAGGGCAACCCTACGAGCAGTACTTC
CASSPGAGQPYEQYF
>TRBJ1-5|-|TRBV16|-
TGTGCCAGCAGACCGCGGGACGGTTTCAATCAGCCCCAGCATTTT
CASRPRDGFNQPQHF
>TRBJ1-6|-|TRBV4-3|-
TGCGCCAGCAGCCAAGTTGGGGGGCCAAGTTCACCCCTCCACTTT
CASSQVGGPSSPLHF
>TRBJ1-5|-|TRBV28|-
TGTGCCAGCAGTTTAAGAGGGGGTAACCAGCCCCAGCATTTT
CASSLRGGNQPQHF
>TRBJ2-7|-|TRBV28|-
TGTGCCAGCATCACCGGGAGTGCTCCCTACGAGCAGTACTTC
CASITGSAPYEQYF
>TRBJ1-1|-|TRBV18|-
TGTGCCAGCTCACCAGCCCCGCAAGGGGACACTGAAGCTTTCTTT
CASSPAPQGDTEAFF
>TRBJ2-5|-|TRBV21-1|-
TGTGCCAGCAGCAACAGGGGATACCAACTCGCAGAGACCCAGTACTTC
CASSNRGYQLAETQYF
>TRBJ1-5|-|TRBV10-3|TRBD1
TGTGCCATCAGTCCACAGGGGCAGCCCCAGCATTTT
CAISPQGQPQHF
>TRBJ2-7|-|TRBV7-9|TRBD1
TGTGCCAGCAGCTTATTGGGACAGGGATCGATCGAGCAGTACTTC
CASSLLGQGSIEQYF
>TRBJ1-1|-|TRBV28|-
TGTGCCAGCAGTTTGGGTGGCAGGGGGAACACTGAAGCTTTCTTT
CASSLGGRGNTEAFF
>TRBJ2-7|-|TRBV19|-
TGTGCCAGTAGTATATCACAGCATACCTACGAGCAGTACTTC
CASSISQHTYEQYF
>TRBJ2-1|-|TRBV7-2|TRBD2
TGTGCCAGCAGCCCGCGGGCGGCGGGAGTAAGCAATGAGCAGTTCTTC
CASSPRAAGVSNEQFF
>TRBJ2-7|-|TRBV4-3|TRBD1
TGCGCCAGCAGCCAAGAAACCGGGACAGGTGCGCACGAGCAGTACTTC
CASSQETGTGAHEQYF
>TRBJ2-2|-|TRBV28|-
TGTGCCAGCAGCCGGCTTAGAGCAATAGACACCGGGGAGCTGTTTTTT
CASSRLRAIDTGELFF
>TRBJ2-7|-|TRBV5-1|TRBD2
TGCGCCAGCAGTTCTGGACTAGCGGGAATTTTCTCCTACGAGCAGTACTTC
CASSSGLAGIFSYEQYF
>TRBJ2-5|-|TRBV5-4|-
TGTGCCAGCAGCTTTGGGGGGAGCCAAGAGACCCAGTACTTC
CASSFGGSQETQYF
>TRBJ2-1|-|TRBV6-2/TRBV6-3|-
TGTGCCAGCAGTCTCCGTTCGGGCTCCTACAATGAGCAGTTCTTC
CASSLRSGSYNEQFF
>TRBJ2-3|many|TRBV11-2|-
TGTGCCAGCAGCTCTAGCACAGATACGCAGTATTTT
CASSSSTDTQYF
>TRBJ1-2|-|TRBV7-9|-
TGTGCCAGCAGCTTAGAGGGGTTTAACTATGGCTACACCTTC
CASSLEGFNYGYTF
>TRBJ2-3|-|TRBV7-2|TRBD2
TGTGCCAGCAGCTTAGTCCGTGGGGGGGGGACAGATACGCAGTATTTT
CASSLVRGGGTDTQYF
>TRBJ2-1|-|TRBV7-6|TRBD2
TGTGCCAGCAGCTCCGGGACTAGCGGGGGGGCTTACAATGAGCAGTTCTTC
CASSSGTSGGAYNEQFF
>TRBJ2-3|-|TRBV18|-
TGTGCCAGCTCCCCCTCCGACCTCTCGGGGACAGATACGCAGTATTTT
CASSPSDLSGTDTQYF
>TRBJ2-3|-|TRBV28|-
TGTGCCAGCAGCTCCTCGGGAGCCGGCACAGATACGCAGTATTTT
CASSSSGAGTDTQYF
>TRBJ2-2|-|TRBV9|TRBD1
TGTGCCAGCAGCCCGCGGACAGGGGCCACCGGGGAGCTGTTTTTT
CASSPRTGATGELFF
>TRBJ2-3|-|TRBV4-1|-
TGCGCCAGCAGCCAAAATACAGGGTTTTATTTTGATACGCAGTATTTT
CASSQNTGFYFDTQYF
>TRBJ2-5|-|TRBV7-9|TRBD1
TGTGCCAGCGCCCGAGGGGGGACAGGGGAAGAGACCCAGTACTTC
CASARGGTGEETQYF
>TRBJ2-1|-|TRBV11-2|-
TGTGCCAGCAGCCCGCGGACTGTGTACAATGAGCAGTTCTTC
CASSPRTVYNEQFF
>TRBJ2-1|-|TRBV11-3|-
TGTGCCAGCAGCTCGGGTGGGGGGCGCGGCTCCTACAATGAGCAGTTCTTC
CASSSGGGRGSYNEQFF
>TRBJ2-7|-|TRBV4-1|-
TGCGCCAGCAGCCAAGATCGGGGCAGGAGATACGAGCAGTACTTC
CASSQDRGRRYEQYF
>TRBJ2-4|-|TRBV7-2|TRBD1
TGTGCCAGCAGCTATAGACAGGGGAAAAACATTCAGTACTTC
CASSYRQGKNIQYF
>TRBJ2-7|once|TRBV7-2|TRBD1
TGTGCCAGCAGCTCTGCCCCCGGGACAGGCTTTTCCTACGAGCAGTACTTC
CASSSAPGTGFSYEQYF
>TRBJ2-3|-|TRBV4-1|-
TGCGCCAGCAGCCAAGATAGGGGGTCTAGCACAGATACGCAGTATTTT
CASSQDRGSSTDTQYF
>TRBJ2-1|-|TRBV6-2/TRBV6-3|-
TGTGCCAGCAGCCACACCTGGAATGAGCAGTTCTTC
CASSHTWNEQFF
>TRBJ2-1|-|TRBV10-3|-
TGTGCCATCAGTGAGCAGTTGAATGAGCAGTTCTTC
CAISEQLNEQFF
>TRBJ1-5|-|TRBV2|-
TGTGCCAGCTTAGACGGGGCCCGAGATCAGCCCCAGCATTTT
CASLDGARDQPQHF
>TRBJ2-3|-|TRBV10-2|TRBD2
TGCGCCAGCACCACACCCGGGACTATTACAGATACGCAGTATTTT
CASTTPGTITDTQYF
>TRBJ2-1|once|TRBV5-1|TRBD2
TGCGCCAGCAGCTTGGCCGGGACTAGCGGGGGGTCCTCCTACAATGAGCAGTTCTTC
CASSLAGTSGGSSYNEQFF
>TRBJ2-1|-|TRBV29-1|TRBD2
TGCAGCGTTGAGGTGGGGGCGGGAGGTGAGCAGTTCTTC
CSVEVGAGGEQFF